Sequencing of this T cell receptor beta chain was carried out in a study of CD8 T cells in Susac syndrome. Random hexamers served to reverse transcribe about 0.5 to 1 ug RNA. Amplification of TCR beta CDR3 spanned 54 Vbeta and 13 Jbeta via immunoSEQ multiplex PCR. TCRdb reprocessed the immunoSEQ multiplex PCR reads with MiXCR, giving one entry per CDR3 protein. The sample yields approximately 150,000 distinct CDR3 sequences, about 93% seen once. The sample holds one count of this clonotype. No antigen is known for it. General study results and limits: The TCR sequencing and HLA analysis in the study involved a relatively small number of individuals, as the study acknowledged.

Matching for age and sex applied to the controls, who were healthy donors. Both CD4+ and CD8+ T cells were negatively isolated, and TEMRA cells underwent FACS enrichment. Germline V gene lookup returns CDR1 GTSNPN and CDR2 SVGIG (reference sequence). J gave up 6 bases and V 7 bases, and 9 bases lay outside the gene matches. The CDR3 has 14 amino acids. This sequence was found in a human donor in good health. Input material: CD4+ T cells from PBMCs. The chain joins TRBV30 to TRBJ2-3; TRBD2 matches at 11 bases. The chain's CDR3 is CASGLAGLGDTQYF. The CDR3 bases are TGTGCCTCCGGACTAGCGGGCCTCGGGGATACGCAGTATTTT.